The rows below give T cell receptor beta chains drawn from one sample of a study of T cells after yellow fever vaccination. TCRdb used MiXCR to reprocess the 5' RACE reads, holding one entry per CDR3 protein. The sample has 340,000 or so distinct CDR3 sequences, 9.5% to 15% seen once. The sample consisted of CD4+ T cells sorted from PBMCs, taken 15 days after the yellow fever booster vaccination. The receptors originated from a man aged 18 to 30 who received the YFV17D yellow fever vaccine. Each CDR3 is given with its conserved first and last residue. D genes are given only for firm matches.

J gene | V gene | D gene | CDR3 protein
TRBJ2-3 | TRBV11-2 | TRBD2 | CASSRPGLASTDTQYF
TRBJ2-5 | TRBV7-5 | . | CISVPEALNRQTAQYF
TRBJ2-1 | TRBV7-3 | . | CASGATTYNEQFF
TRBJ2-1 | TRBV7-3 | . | CASSSVYGNEQFF
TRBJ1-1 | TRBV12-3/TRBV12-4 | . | CASTPSRGLNTEAFF
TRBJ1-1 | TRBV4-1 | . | CASSQEPLSQGRSEAFF
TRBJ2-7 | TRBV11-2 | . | CASSLGLQWGEDYEQYF
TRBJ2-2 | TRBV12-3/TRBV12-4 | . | CASSPSTGELFF
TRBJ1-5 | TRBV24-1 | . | CATSVPLPWANQPQHF
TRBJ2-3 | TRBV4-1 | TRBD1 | CASSAQGVATDTQYF
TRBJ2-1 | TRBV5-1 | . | CASSRIPGLGMDEQFF
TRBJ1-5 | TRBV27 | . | CASSNDPGYNQPQHF
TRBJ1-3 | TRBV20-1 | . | CSASRIGVIGNTIYF
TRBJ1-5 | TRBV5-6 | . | CASSLWGGTTPQHF
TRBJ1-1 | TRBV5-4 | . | CASSSPDNLNTEAFF
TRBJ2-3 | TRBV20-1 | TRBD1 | CSANIRDRATDTQYF
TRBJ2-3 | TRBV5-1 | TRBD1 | CASSLGINWDSRTDTQYF
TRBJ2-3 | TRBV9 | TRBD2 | CASSVGWAGGSTDTQYF
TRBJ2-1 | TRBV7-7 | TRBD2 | CASSQTGTSNEQFF
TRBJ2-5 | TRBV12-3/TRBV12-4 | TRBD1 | CASSLSQGARETQYF
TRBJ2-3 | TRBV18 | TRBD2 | CASSPLRGGSTDTQYF
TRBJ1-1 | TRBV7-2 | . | CASSPGRVKNTEAFF
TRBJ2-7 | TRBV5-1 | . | CASSLEAEGQQYF
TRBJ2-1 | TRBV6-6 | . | CASSTTASSYNEQFF
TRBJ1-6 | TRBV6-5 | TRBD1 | CASSRRTGDSYNSPLHF
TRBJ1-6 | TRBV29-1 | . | CSVGLGRNSPLHF
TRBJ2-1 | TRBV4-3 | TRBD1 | CASSPTGTGVTEQFF
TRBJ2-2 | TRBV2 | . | CASSEQENTGELFF
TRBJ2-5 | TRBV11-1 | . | CASSLGGTPKETQYF